The clone carrying this T cell receptor beta chain was seen many times. Its target is unknown. The record originates from a study of regulatory T cells in long-lasting Graves disease. Findings and caveats of the study: The number of shared public clonotypes was higher in persistent patients (around 2,700) than new patients (approximately 1,000). Graves' patients with persistent disease showed TCR diversity lower than patients newly diagnosed.

The sample's time point: persistent/refractory GD, antithyroid drugs over 5 years with positive TRAb. The TCR library was made from RNA that had been extracted from PBMCs in TRIzol. From each patient, around 10 milliliters of peripheral blood was drawn and collected into an EDTA anticoagulant tube. With V trimmed by 1 base and J by 9 bases, 7 bases remained unmatched. Per the germline V gene, CDR1 is SGHTA and CDR2 is FQGNSA. The CDR3 extends over 15 amino acids. Construction of TCR beta libraries relied on iRepertoire HTBI primers and on Arm-PCR targeting CDR3 regions. One entry per CDR3 protein, called by TCRdb with MiXCR from the multiplex PCR reads. Of around 510,000 distinct CDR3 sequences in the sample, around 20% were seen once.

The TCR sequence derives from a female donor with Graves disease. Sequencing was performed on peripheral blood mononuclear cells (PBMCs), taken when the disease was refractory, from a patient treated with antithyroid drugs. The chain couples TRBV7-2 to TRBJ1-4; 8 bases align to TRBD1. The CDR3 here is CASSLETPGGQKLFF. The CDR3 region has the DNA TGTGCCAGCAGCTTAGAGACGCCAGGGGGCCAAAAACTGTTTTTT.